These 12 T cell receptor beta chains were sequenced from one sample in a study of T cells after posttransplantation cyclophosphamide (TCRdb year 2016). Receptor libraries were prepared by the immunoSEQ multiplex PCR assay. What TCRdb holds here is the immuneACCESS table cut down to in-frame rearrangements. Part of the clones is not present; checked against another copy, under half of the missing clones reflect an unresolved V gene, and the others are unexplained. The table gives approximately 41,000 clones for this sample, with none occurring only once. The top ten clones comprise more than 2% of the sample. Material: PBMCs. Receptors were obtained from a man between 45 and 60 years old in good health, CMV-negative, and a related stem cell transplant donor.

At least ten counts were recorded for this clone. The J gene is TRBJ1-5, the V gene TRBV7-9; tentatively, D is TRBD1 (5 bases). CDR3 size: 13 residues. Deletions cut 5 bases from V and 3 bases from J, with 8 bases between. In germline, CDR1 is SEHNR, CDR2 FQNEAQ (reference sequence). In DNA, the CDR3 is TGTGCCAGCAGCACAGGATTCAATCAGCCCCAGCATTTT. Protein sequence: CASSTGFNQPQHF.

This clone was seen a handful of times. The CDR3 loop reads CASSNYTDNQPQHF. CDR3 coding DNA: TGTGCCAGCAGCAATTACACAGACAATCAGCCCCAGCATTTT. The chain has TRBV21-1 and TRBJ1-5; TRBD1 was called by the table and not checked on the DNA. TRBV21-1 is assigned pseudogene status. The CDR3 contains 14 residues.

This clone was counted at least ten times. The chain is built from TRBV6-6 and TRBJ2-5; 10 nucleotides match TRBD2. The CDR3 extends over 16 amino acids. V gave up 7 bases and J gave up 5 bases; unmatched junction bases: 13. In germline, CDR1 is MNHNY, CDR2 SVGAGI (reference sequence). CDR3 nucleotide sequence: TGTGCCAGCACTTTACTAGCGGGGAGGGGCGGGGAGACCCAGTACTTC. It codes for CASTLLAGRGGETQYF.

The table lists this clone with a few counts. The rearrangement joins TRBV7-3 to TRBJ2-3; 13 nucleotides line up with TRBD2. The CDR3 is 15 residues long. Germline V CDR1 and CDR2: SGHTA, FQGTGA. The ends lost 3 bases at V and 4 bases at J; junction bases unmatched: 1. The DNA of the CDR3 is TGTGCCAGCAGCTTGACTAGCGGGGGGCCAGATACGCAGTATTTT. Its protein product is CASSLTSGGPDTQYF.

This clone appeared many times. V and J are TRBV19 and TRBJ2-3, with 12 bases identical to TRBD2. Trimming removed 7 bases from V and 4 bases from J; junction bases left unmatched: 6. Germline V gene lookup returns CDR1 LNHDA and CDR2 SQIVND (reference sequence). The CDR3 covers 15 residues. The CDR3 spells CASTSGRAYPDTQYF. The CDR3 DNA reads as TGTGCCAGTACTAGCGGGAGGGCCTATCCAGATACGCAGTATTTT.

This clone occurred many times. This chain connects TRBV2 to TRBJ1-4, with 9 nucleotides matching TRBD1. Germline V gives CDR1 SNHLY, CDR2 FYNNEI. This CDR3 region has 15 residues. J lost 5 bases, V lost 7 bases, and 8 bases had no gene match. The CDR3 loop is CASTDVTGGNEKLFF. The CDR3 bases are TGTGCCAGCACCGATGTGACAGGGGGAAATGAAAAACTGTTTTTT.

This clone was recorded many times. The chain has TRBV7-2 and TRBJ2-5; TRBD1 aligns across 7 bases. Germline V gene data show CDR1 as SGHTA and CDR2 as FQGNSA. V was clipped by 5 bases and J by 1 base; unmatched bases: 4. The CDR3 has 14 amino acids. This CDR3 is CASSLQGSQETQYF. The DNA for the CDR3 is TGTGCCAGCAGCCTACAGGGGTCCCAAGAGACCCAGTACTTC.

Ten or more counts support this clone. The V and J genes are TRBV27 and TRBJ2-2; TRBD1 aligns across 7 bases. The CDR3 extends over 15 amino acids. Germline V lookup: CDR1 MNHEY, CDR2 SMNVEV (reference sequence). After removal of 6 bases from V and 4 bases from J, the junction contained 8 bases not matched to a gene. CDR3 nucleotide sequence: TGTGCCAGCAGACGATTCGGGACAGCCACCGGGGAGCTGTTTTTT. This sequence encodes CASRRFGTATGELFF.

Ten or more counts support this clone. The chain uses TRBV7-9 and TRBJ1-2; 8 bases are a match to TRBD1. From germline, CDR1 is SEHNR and CDR2 FQNEAQ (reference sequence). The length of the CDR3 is 14 residues. V was clipped by 4 bases and J by 3 bases; unmatched bases: 4. The CDR3 loop is CASSYVQGDYGYTF. The CDR3 nucleotides are TGTGCCAGCAGCTACGTACAGGGGGACTATGGCTACACCTTC.

Many counts were recorded for this clone. The genes are TRBV5-5 and TRBJ2-5; TRBD1 might be the D (6 bases). The CDR3 consists of 15 residues. Trimming cost V 0 bases and J 5 bases, with 14 bases left between them. The germline V gene has CDR1 SGHKS and CDR2 YYEKEE (reference sequence). CDR3 in DNA: TGTGCCAGCAGCTTGGAGGGGTGGGGGCGCGAGACCCAGTACTTC. It yields the protein CASSLEGWGRETQYF.

This clone appeared many times. The chain links TRBV19 to TRBJ2-1, with 9 bases fitting TRBD1. Germline CDR1 and CDR2: LNHDA and SQIVND (reference sequence). This CDR3 is 15 amino acids long. Trimming at V came to 9 bases and at J to 2 bases, leaving 8 bases not matched to a gene. This chain's CDR3 is CASNKGQGPYNEQFF. In nucleotides, the CDR3 is TGTGCCAGCAATAAGGGACAGGGCCCCTACAATGAGCAGTTCTTC.

This clone came up a few times. The rearrangement joins TRBV9 to TRBJ2-7; 9 nucleotides line up with TRBD1. The CDR3 totals 15 residues. V shed 3 bases, J shed 4 bases, and the junction held 8 bases outside the gene matches. The germline V gene encodes CDR1 SGDLS and CDR2 YYNGEE. CDR3 nucleotide sequence: TGTGCCAGCAGCGCGGGACAGGGCTCAACATACGAGCAGTACTTC. This codes for CASSAGQGSTYEQYF.